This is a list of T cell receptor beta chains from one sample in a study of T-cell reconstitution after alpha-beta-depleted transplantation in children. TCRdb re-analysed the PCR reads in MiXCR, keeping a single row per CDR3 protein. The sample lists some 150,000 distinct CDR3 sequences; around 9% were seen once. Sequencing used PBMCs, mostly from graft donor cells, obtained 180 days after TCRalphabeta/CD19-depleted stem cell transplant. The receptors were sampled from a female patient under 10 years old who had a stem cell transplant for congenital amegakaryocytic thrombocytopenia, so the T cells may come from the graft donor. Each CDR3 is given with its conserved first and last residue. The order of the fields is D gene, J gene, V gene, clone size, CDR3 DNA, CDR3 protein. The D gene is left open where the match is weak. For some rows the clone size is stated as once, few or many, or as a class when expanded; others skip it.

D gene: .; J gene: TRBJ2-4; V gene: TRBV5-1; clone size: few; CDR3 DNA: TGCGCCAGCAGGAGAGGGGGTTTGAGGGACATTCAGTACTTC; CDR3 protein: CASRRGGLRDIQYF
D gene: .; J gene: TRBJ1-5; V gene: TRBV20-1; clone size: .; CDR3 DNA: TGCAGTGCCTATACCGGCAATCAGCCCCAGCATTTT; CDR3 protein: CSAYTGNQPQHF
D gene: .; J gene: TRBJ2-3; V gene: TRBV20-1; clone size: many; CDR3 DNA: TGCAGTGCTAGATCCCGCGACTACAGGGACTTCGGGGATACGCAGTATTTT; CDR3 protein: CSARSRDYRDFGDTQYF
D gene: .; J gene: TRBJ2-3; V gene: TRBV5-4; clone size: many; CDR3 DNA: TGTGCCAGCAGCTTGGTCGGGGCTAGAACAGATACGCAGTATTTT; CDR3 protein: CASSLVGARTDTQYF
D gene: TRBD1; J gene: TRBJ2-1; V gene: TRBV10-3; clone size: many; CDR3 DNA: TGTGCCACGCACCGGGACAGGGATAGTGGTGAGCAGTTCTTC; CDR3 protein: CATHRDRDSGEQFF
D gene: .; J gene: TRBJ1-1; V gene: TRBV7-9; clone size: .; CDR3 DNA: TGTGCCAGCAGCTTAGAGGATGGGCGAGCTTTCTTT; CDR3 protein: CASSLEDGRAFF
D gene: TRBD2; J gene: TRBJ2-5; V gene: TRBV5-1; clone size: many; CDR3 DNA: TGCGCCAGCAGCTCCGACTATTTAGCGGGAGGAGAGACCCAGTACTTC; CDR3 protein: CASSSDYLAGGETQYF
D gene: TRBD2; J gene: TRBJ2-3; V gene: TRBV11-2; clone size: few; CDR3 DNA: TGTGCCAGCAGCTCCCCCCTGACTAGCGGGAGGGTCACAGATACGCAGTATTTT; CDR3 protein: CASSSPLTSGRVTDTQYF
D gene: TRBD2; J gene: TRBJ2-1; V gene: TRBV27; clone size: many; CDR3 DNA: TGTGCCAGCAGTTCCCCGACTAGCGGCCCGGTTAATGAGCAGTTCTTC; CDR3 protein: CASSSPTSGPVNEQFF
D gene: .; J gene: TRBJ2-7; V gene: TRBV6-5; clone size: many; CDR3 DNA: TGTGCCAGCAGTTGGGGGGACAGCTCCTACGAGCAGTACTTC; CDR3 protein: CASSWGDSSYEQYF
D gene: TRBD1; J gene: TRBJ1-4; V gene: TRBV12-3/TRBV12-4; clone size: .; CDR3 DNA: TGTGCCAGCAGTTTAGCCGGGACAGTTACTAATGAAAAACTGTTTTTT; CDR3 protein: CASSLAGTVTNEKLFF
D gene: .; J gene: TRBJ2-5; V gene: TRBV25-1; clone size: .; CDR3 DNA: TGTGCCAGCAGTGAATATATCGGAGCCATGGGGGAGGAGACCCAGTACTTC; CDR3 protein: CASSEYIGAMGEETQYF